These 15 T cell receptor beta chains were all obtained from the same sample, sequenced in a study of radiation and T cells in renal cell carcinoma. The sample's time point: baseline pretreatment blood. Treatment in this sample: 15 Gy SBRT to primary tumor, nephrectomy 4 weeks later. Assay used: immunoSEQ multiplex PCR; TCRdb lists only in-frame clones, some missing. The repertoire holds about 130,000 clones, with around nine tenths as singletons. The starting material was blood, obtained from a patient whose treatment included radiotherapy and nephrectomy. The receptor set was obtained from a woman between 50 and 59 years old with renal cell carcinoma.

This clone was detected only once. The chain joins TRBV10-1 to TRBJ2-3; D remains unclear. The CDR3 contains 16 residues. Germline V gives CDR1 WNHNN, CDR2 SYGVQD (reference sequence). V lost 3 bases and J 0 bases, leaving 13 bases between the germline ends. CDR3 nucleotide sequence: TGCGCCAGCAGTGAAATCGTCGGCTCTAGCACAGATACGCAGTATTTT. Translation gives CASSEIVGSSTDTQYF.

This chain uses TRBV25-1 with TRBJ2-7, with 8 bases lining up with TRBD1. Germline values: CDR1 MGHDK, CDR2 SYGVNS. The CDR3 length is 16 residues. V was clipped by 3 bases and J by 0 bases; unmatched bases: 7. DNA of the CDR3: TGTGCCAGCAGTGACTCGGGACAGGTTCGCTCCTACGAGCAGTACTTC. Translation gives CASSDSGQVRSYEQYF.

The chain uses TRBV7-2 and TRBJ2-5; D might be TRBD2 (5 bases). CDR3 size: 13 residues. Germline assignment: CDR1 SGHTA and CDR2 FQGNSA. The V and J ends lost 6 bases and 1 base respectively, with 9 bases between them. The CDR3 DNA sequence: TGTGCCAGCAGGGGGAGTCCCCAAGAGACCCAGTACTTC. Its translation is CASRGSPQETQYF.

The chain recombines TRBV6-6 with TRBJ2-7; maybe TRBD1 (5 bases). CDR3 length equals 13 residues. V was clipped by 6 bases and J by 2 bases, with 11 bases between them. From germline, CDR1 is MNHNY and CDR2 SVGAGI (reference sequence). CDR3 sequence: CASSQDKPYEQYF. As DNA, the CDR3 is TGTGCCAGCAGCCAGGACAAGCCCTACGAGCAGTACTTC.

The gene calls are TRBV7-8 and TRBJ2-3; perhaps TRBD2 as D (6 bases). The germline CDR1 and CDR2 sequences are SGHVS and FQNEAQ. CDR3 length: 15 residues. V gave up 6 bases and J gave up 14 bases, with 27 bases separating them. CDR3 nucleotide sequence: TGTGCCAGCAGTTATCGAACCGGGACTGCCTTGCGGGGGTATTTT. It is translated as CASSYRTGTALRGYF.

The chain carries TRBV5-1 and TRBJ2-5; perhaps TRBD2 as D (6 bases). Trimming took off 0 bases at V and 0 bases at J, with 12 bases between the two ends. The length of the CDR3 is 16 residues. The germline gives CDR1 SGHRS, CDR2 YFSETQ. The CDR3 reads CASSLEGRPYQETQYF. In nucleotides, the CDR3 is TGCGCCAGCAGCTTGGAAGGGAGGCCGTACCAAGAGACCCAGTACTTC.

The chain combines TRBV12-5 with TRBJ2-7; 7 positions match TRBD1. Trimming at V came to 5 bases and at J to 2 bases, leaving 6 bases not matched to a gene. The CDR3 covers 14 residues. Looked up from germline, CDR1 is LGHNT and CDR2 is FRNRAP. The CDR3 sequence is CASGQTGAAYEQYF. In DNA, the CDR3 is TGTGCTAGTGGTCAAACAGGGGCCGCCTACGAGCAGTACTTC.

The chain links TRBV4-1 to TRBJ1-2; TRBD1 might be the D (6 bases). This CDR3 has 15 residues. The V end was cut by 3 bases, the J end by 5 bases, with 16 bases between. Looked up from germline, CDR1 is MGHRA and CDR2 is YSYEKL. CDR3 sequence reads: CASSHPLQGGYGYTF. The DNA for the CDR3 is TGCGCCAGCAGCCACCCTCTACAGGGAGGATATGGCTACACCTTC.

The chain is built from TRBV5-8 and TRBJ1-1, with 7 positions matching TRBD1. Germline CDR1 reads SGHTS; CDR2 reads YDEGEE. V trimming: 0 bases; J trimming: 8 bases; junction bases outside the gene matches: 7. The CDR3 is 14 residues long. DNA of the CDR3: TGTGCCAGCAGCTTGGAGACAGGGAATGACGAAGCTTTCTTT. Amino acid sequence: CASSLETGNDEAFF.

The V call is TRBV30, the J call TRBJ1-1, with D maybe TRBD1 (6 bases). Germline V gene lookup returns CDR1 GTSNPN and CDR2 SVGIG (reference sequence). The CDR3 length is 15 residues. Trimming took 2 bases from V and 7 from J, leaving 20 bases between them. The CDR3 nucleotides read TGTGCCTGGAGTCCTCCGGACAGAGAGCTTAATGAAGCTTTCTTT. Protein sequence: CAWSPPDRELNEAFF. The full variable domain, its missing parts supplied by reference TRBV30 and TRBJ1-1, is SQTIHQWPATLVQPVGSPLSLECTVEGTSNPNLYWYRQAAGRGLQLLFYSVGIGQISSEVPQNLSASRPQDRQFILSSKKLLLSDSGFYLCAWSPPDRELNEAFFGQGTRLTVV.

This clone was detected once. The chain joins TRBV29-1 to TRBJ2-6; no firm D call. The CDR3 runs to 13 residues. The V gene lost 0 bases and the J gene lost 1 base, with 1 base spanning the gap. CDR1 is SQVTM and CDR2 is ANQGSEA in the germline V gene. The CDR3 sequence is CSVEESGANVLTF. As DNA, the CDR3 is TGCAGCGTTGAAGAGTCTGGGGCCAACGTCCTGACTTTC. Variable domain in full (rest from reference TRBV29-1 and TRBJ2-6): SAVISQKPSRDICQRGTSLTIQCQVDSQVTMMFWYRQQPGQSLTLIATANQGSEATYESGFVIDKFPISRPNLTFSTLTVSNMSPEDSSIYLCSVEESGANVLTFGAGSRLTVL.

This chain links TRBV11-3 with TRBJ2-2; D gene uncertain. This CDR3 has 15 amino acids. The germline V and J ends were trimmed by 5 bases and 4 bases, with 14 bases remaining between them. From germline, CDR1 is SGHNT and CDR2 YENEEA. CDR3 residues: CASSPWLGSTGELFF. In nucleotides, the CDR3 is TGTGCCAGCAGCCCGTGGTTAGGTTCCACCGGGGAGCTGTTTTTT.

This clone occurred once. This chain links TRBV4-1 with TRBJ2-1; tentatively, D is TRBD1 or TRBD2 (6 bases each). V was shortened by 4 bases and J by 6 bases, with 19 bases between the two germline ends. The CDR3 is 16 amino acids. Germline V lookup: CDR1 MGHRA, CDR2 YSYEKL. The CDR3 loop is CASSLPRGAESNEQFF. For the CDR3, the DNA is TGCGCCAGCAGCCTCCCGAGGGGGGCGGAATCCAATGAGCAGTTCTTC.

The chain links TRBV10-3 to TRBJ2-1; 15 bases are a match to TRBD2. V gave up 4 bases and J gave up 2 bases; unmatched junction bases: 0. The CDR3 contains 16 residues. Germline loops: CDR1 ENHRY, CDR2 SYGVKD. The DNA of the CDR3 is TGTGCCATCAGTGGGACTAGCGGGGGGGCCTACAATGAGCAGTTCTTC. It codes for CAISGTSGGAYNEQFF.

The genes are TRBV7-3 and TRBJ1-2, with 7 bases aligning to TRBD1. The CDR3 is 15 amino acids. Germline assignment: CDR1 SGHTA and CDR2 FQGTGA. J lost 5 bases, V lost 8 bases, and 14 bases had no gene match. The CDR3 here is CASGKQGGLAYGYTF. The CDR3 DNA sequence: TGTGCCAGCGGAAAGCAGGGGGGGTTAGCGTATGGCTACACCTTC.